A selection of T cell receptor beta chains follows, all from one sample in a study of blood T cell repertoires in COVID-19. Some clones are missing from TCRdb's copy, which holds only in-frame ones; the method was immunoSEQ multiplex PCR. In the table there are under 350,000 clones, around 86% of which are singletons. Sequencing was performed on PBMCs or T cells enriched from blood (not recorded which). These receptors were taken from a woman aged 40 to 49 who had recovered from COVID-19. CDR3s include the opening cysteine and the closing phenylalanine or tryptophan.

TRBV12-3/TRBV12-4,CASTRTGAGYTF
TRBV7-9,CASTFHMGAETQYF
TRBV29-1,CSVAQGDGNQPQHF
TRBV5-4,CASSPAIGTGSYNEQFF
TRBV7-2,CASSSGQRVRYEQFF
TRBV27,CASSAEGGGYTF
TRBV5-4,CASRLPGLDTDTQYF
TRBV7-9,CASSPGQGAYTEAFF
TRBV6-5,CASSYSGQVTDTQYF
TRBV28,CASRSNSRHTEAFF
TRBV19,CASQPGSGTANTGELFF
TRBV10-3,CAISSTSGRLFSEYEQYF
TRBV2,CASRRTSGVWEQYF
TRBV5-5,CASSLSPRGLDNEQFF
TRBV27,CASSAGLAGYEQYF
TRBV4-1,CASSRGGQDNQPQHF